Presented here are 14 T cell receptor beta chains from one specimen sequenced in a study of patients and donors after allogeneic stem cell transplantation. MiXCR, applied by TCRdb to the RT-PCR reads, yields one record per CDR3 protein. The sample records some 30,000 distinct CDR3 sequences, 37% being singletons. Source material: blood, either unsorted or a sorted T cell fraction (not recorded which). All receptors derive from a human donor who was either an allogeneic HSCT recipient or a stem cell or donor lymphocyte infusion donor (not recorded which). It is not recorded whose cells these are; they may come from a transplant donor.

This clonotype was found a few times. The gene calls are TRBV5-5 and TRBJ1-2; D ambiguous. This CDR3 is built from 11 residues. Germline V CDR1 and CDR2: SGHKS, YYEKEE (reference sequence). The V end lost 3 bases, the J end lost 13 bases, and 13 bases lay between the germline ends. The CDR3 DNA is TGTGCCAGCAGCTCACGGACTGTACCCACCTTC. Translating it yields CASSSRTVPTF.

The V and J genes are TRBV5-6 and TRBJ1-5; D possibly corresponds to TRBD1 (6 bases). V was pared by 0 bases and J by 6 bases, with 13 bases between. The CDR3 has 15 residues. Germline loops: CDR1 SGHDT, CDR2 YYEEEE. CDR3 in amino acids: CASSLAGGGSQPQHF. DNA of the CDR3: TGTGCCAGCAGCTTGGCTGGGGGCGGGAGTCAGCCCCAGCATTTT.

This clonotype was counted a few times. The rearrangement links TRBV7-9 to TRBJ1-4; tentatively, D is TRBD1 (6 bases). Trimming took off 8 bases at V and 2 bases at J, with 18 bases between the two ends. The CDR3 loop spans 16 amino acids. Germline-derived CDR1 and CDR2 are SEHNR and FQNEAQ (reference sequence). DNA of the CDR3: TGTGCCAGCGCGCGGACAGCAAGGGGCACTAATGAAAAACTGTTTTTT. Encoded protein: CASARTARGTNEKLFF.

This chain links TRBV7-2 with TRBJ2-3, with D perhaps TRBD2 (5 bases). The V gene's germline CDR1 is SGHTA and CDR2 FQGNSA. V shed 5 bases and J shed 4 bases, with 10 bases lying between them. The CDR3 loop spans 13 amino acids. The CDR3 here is CASSRTRPDTQYF. The CDR3 nucleotides read TGTGCCAGCAGCCGAACTAGACCAGATACGCAGTATTTT.

The chain employs TRBV6-5 and TRBJ1-1; TRBD1 is a possible D gene (5 bases). The CDR3 contains 14 residues. Germline CDR1 reads MNHEY; CDR2 reads SVGAGI. V was cut by 7 bases and J by 4 bases, with 16 bases left in between. The DNA for the CDR3 is TGTGCCAGCACGCCGGGGCTAGGAGCCACTGAAGCTTTCTTT. It codes for CASTPGLGATEAFF.

The table lists this clonotype with a few counts. The V gene is TRBV5-1, the J gene TRBJ1-6, with 7 nucleotides matching TRBD1. V lost 4 bases, J lost 0 bases, and 10 bases stayed unmatched. Looked up from germline, CDR1 is SGHRS and CDR2 is YFSETQ. This CDR3 is built from 18 residues. In nucleotides, the CDR3 is TGCGCCAGCAGCCCACTGACAGGGCAGAGCTCCTATAATTCACCCCTCCACTTT. Translating it yields CASSPLTGQSSYNSPLHF.

Relative to its sample, this clonotype is medium-sized (0.01 to 0.1%). The chain employs TRBV6-5 and TRBJ1-5, with 9 nucleotides matching TRBD1. Germline V lookup: CDR1 MNHEY, CDR2 SVGAGI. V shed 4 bases, J shed 5 bases, and the junction held 9 bases outside the gene matches. The CDR3 loop spans 16 amino acids. CDR3 DNA sequence: TGTGCCAGCAGTTCCGGGACAGGGTTTAGTGATCAGCCCCAGCATTTT. Translated, it gives CASSSGTGFSDQPQHF.

CDR3 in amino acids: CASSRLLGLDEQFF. In nucleotides, the CDR3 is TGCGCCAGCAGCCGCTTATTGGGGCTGGATGAGCAGTTCTTC. This chain connects TRBV4-3 to TRBJ2-1, with D maybe TRBD1 (5 bases). In germline, CDR1 is LGHNA, CDR2 YSLEER. V shed 4 bases and J shed 8 bases, with 15 bases lying between them. The CDR3 is 14 amino acids.

The rearrangement joins TRBV12-3 or TRBV12-4 to TRBJ2-6; D not resolved. Between the trimmed V and J ends, which lost 5 bases and 6 bases, there was a span of 5 bases. The CDR3 is 12 amino acids. As DNA, the CDR3 is TGTGCCAGCAGTGCCACGGCCAACGTCCTGACTTTC. Its protein product is CASSATANVLTF.

The chain carries TRBV19 and TRBJ1-6; D ambiguous. The CDR3 totals 10 residues. Trimming stripped 7 bases from V and 5 bases from J, with 0 bases between. Germline V CDR1 and CDR2: LNHDA, SQIVND (reference sequence). CDR3 sequence (DNA): TGTGCCAGTAATAATTCACCCCTCCACTTT. It encodes CASNNSPLHF. Drawing the rest from reference TRBV19 and TRBJ1-6, the complete variable domain is DGGITQSPKYLFRKEGQNVTLSCEQNLNHDAMYWYRQDPGQGLRLIYYSQIVNDFQKGDIAEGYSVSREKKESFPLTVTSAQKNPTAFYLCASNNSPLHFGNGTRLTVT.

This clonotype was seen a single time. V is TRBV6-5 and J is TRBJ1-5; 8 bases line up with TRBD1. J gave up 6 bases and V 4 bases, and 5 bases lay outside the gene matches. Germline CDR1 reads MNHEY; CDR2 reads SVGAGI. This CDR3 spans 14 amino acids. Here the CDR3 DNA reads TGTGCCAGCAGTTCAAGCAGGGGGCTTCAGCCCCAGCATTTT. Translation gives CASSSSRGLQPQHF.

The rearrangement links TRBV18 to TRBJ2-1; the D is unclear. CDR3 length equals 15 residues. Looked up from germline, CDR1 is KGHSH and CDR2 is LQKENI. V was trimmed by 0 bases and J by 9 bases, leaving 15 bases between them. The DNA for the CDR3 is TGTGCCAGCTCACCACCGGGTGTTCCCACCGGTGAGCAGTTCTTC. Translated, it gives CASSPPGVPTGEQFF. The variable domain in full, completed from reference TRBV18 and TRBJ2-1, reads NAGVMQNPRHLVRRRGQEARLRCSPMKGHSHVYWYRQLPEEGLKFMVYLQKENIIDESGMPKERFSAEFPKEGPSILRIQQVVRGDSAAYFCASSPPGVPTGEQFFGPGTRLTVL.

The chain combines TRBV20-1 with TRBJ2-1; 12 bases line up with TRBD2. CDR3 length equals 14 residues. The V and J ends lost 5 bases and 8 bases, in that order; junction bases with no gene match: 7. CDR1 and CDR2 (germline): DFQATT, SNEGSKA (reference sequence). The CDR3 reads CSAPGLAGFDEQFF. Written as DNA, the CDR3 is TGCAGTGCTCCCGGACTAGCGGGATTCGATGAGCAGTTCTTC.

This clonotype was seen just once. Its ends do not fully match the called genes, so a read error is possible. The chain links TRBV29-1 to TRBJ1-1; TRBD1 might be the D (6 bases). This CDR3 has 13 amino acids. CDR1 is SQVTM, CDR2 ANQGSEA, per germline. The CDR3 DNA is TGCAGCGGTGCCAGACAGGTTAACACTGAAGCTCTCTTT. It is translated as CSGARQVNTEALF.